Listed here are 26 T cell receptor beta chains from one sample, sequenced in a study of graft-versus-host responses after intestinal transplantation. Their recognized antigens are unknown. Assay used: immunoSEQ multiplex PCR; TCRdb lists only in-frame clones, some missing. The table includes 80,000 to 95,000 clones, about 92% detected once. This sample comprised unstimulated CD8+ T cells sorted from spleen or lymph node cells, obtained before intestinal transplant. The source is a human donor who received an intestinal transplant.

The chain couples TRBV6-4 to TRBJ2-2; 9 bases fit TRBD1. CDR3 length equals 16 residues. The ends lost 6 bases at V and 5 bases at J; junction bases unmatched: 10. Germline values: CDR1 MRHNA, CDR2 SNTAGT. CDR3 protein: CASREPGQGRTGELFF. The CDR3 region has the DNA TGTGCCAGCAGAGAACCGGGACAGGGAAGGACCGGGGAGCTGTTTTTT.

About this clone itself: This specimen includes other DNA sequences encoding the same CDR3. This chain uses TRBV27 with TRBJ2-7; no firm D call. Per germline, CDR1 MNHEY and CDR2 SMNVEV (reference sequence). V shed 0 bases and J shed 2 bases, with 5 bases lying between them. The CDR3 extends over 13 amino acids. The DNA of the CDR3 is TGTGCCAGCAGTTTATCTGGGCCCTACGAGCAGTACTTC. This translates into CASSLSGPYEQYF.

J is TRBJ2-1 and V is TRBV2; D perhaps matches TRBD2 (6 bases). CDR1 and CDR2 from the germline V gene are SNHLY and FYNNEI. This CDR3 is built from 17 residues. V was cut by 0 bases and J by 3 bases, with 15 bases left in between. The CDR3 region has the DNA TGTGCCAGCAGTGAAGCGGTCGGTGGAGGGATCTACAATGAGCAGTTCTTC. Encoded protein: CASSEAVGGGIYNEQFF.

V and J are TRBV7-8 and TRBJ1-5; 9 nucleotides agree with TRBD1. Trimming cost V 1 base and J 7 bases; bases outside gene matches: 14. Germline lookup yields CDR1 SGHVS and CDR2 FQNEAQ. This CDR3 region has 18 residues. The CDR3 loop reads CASSLVGDSGTGIQPQHF. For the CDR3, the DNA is TGTGCCAGCAGCTTAGTGGGCGATTCTGGGACAGGGATCCAGCCCCAGCATTTT.

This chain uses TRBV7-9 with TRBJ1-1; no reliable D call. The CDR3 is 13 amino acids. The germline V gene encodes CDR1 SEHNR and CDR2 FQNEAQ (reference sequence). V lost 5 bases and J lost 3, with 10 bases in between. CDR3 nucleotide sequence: TGTGCCAGCAGCGCCGCTATGGACACTGAAGCTTTCTTT. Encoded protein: CASSAAMDTEAFF. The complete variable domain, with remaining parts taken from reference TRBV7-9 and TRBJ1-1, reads DTGVSQNPRHKITKRGQNVTFRCDPISEHNRLYWYRQTLGQGPEFLTYFQNEAQLEKSRLLSDRFSAERPKGSFSTLEIQRTEQGDSAMYLCASSAAMDTEAFFGQGTRLTVV.

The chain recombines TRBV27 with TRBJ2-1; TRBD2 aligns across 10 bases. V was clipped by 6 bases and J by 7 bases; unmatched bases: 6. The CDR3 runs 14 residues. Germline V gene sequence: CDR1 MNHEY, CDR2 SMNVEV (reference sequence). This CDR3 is CASSSGTSANEQFF. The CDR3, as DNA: TGTGCCAGCAGCTCCGGGACTAGCGCTAATGAGCAGTTCTTC.

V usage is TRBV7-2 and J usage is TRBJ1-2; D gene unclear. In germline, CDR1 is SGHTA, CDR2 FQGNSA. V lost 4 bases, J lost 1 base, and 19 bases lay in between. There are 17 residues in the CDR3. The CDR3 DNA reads TGTGCCAGCAGCTCCACTTTTCCCCCGTTGATTAACTATGGCTACACCTTC. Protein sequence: CASSSTFPPLINYGYTF.

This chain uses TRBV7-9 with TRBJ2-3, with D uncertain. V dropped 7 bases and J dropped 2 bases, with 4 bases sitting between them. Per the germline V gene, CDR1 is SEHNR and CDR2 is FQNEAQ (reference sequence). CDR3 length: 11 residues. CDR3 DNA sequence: TGTGCCAGCACCCACACAGATACGCAGTATTTT. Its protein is CASTHTDTQYF. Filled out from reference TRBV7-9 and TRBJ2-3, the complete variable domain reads DTGVSQNPRHKITKRGQNVTFRCDPISEHNRLYWYRQTLGQGPEFLTYFQNEAQLEKSRLLSDRFSAERPKGSFSTLEIQRTEQGDSAMYLCASTHTDTQYFGPGTRLTVL.

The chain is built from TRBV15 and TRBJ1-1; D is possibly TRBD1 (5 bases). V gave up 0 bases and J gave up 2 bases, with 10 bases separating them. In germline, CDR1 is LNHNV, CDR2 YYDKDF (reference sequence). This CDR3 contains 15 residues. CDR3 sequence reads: CATSRDGGLNTEAFF. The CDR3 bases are TGTGCCACCAGCAGAGATGGGGGGTTAAACACTGAAGCTTTCTTT.

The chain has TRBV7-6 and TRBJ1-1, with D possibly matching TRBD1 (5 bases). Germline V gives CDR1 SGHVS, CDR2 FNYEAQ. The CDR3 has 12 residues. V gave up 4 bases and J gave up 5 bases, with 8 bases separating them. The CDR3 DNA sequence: TGTGCCAGCAGCTCCGGGGGGACTGAAGCTTTCTTT. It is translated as CASSSGGTEAFF.

CDR3 loop: CASSQAFEGEGYGYTF. CDR3 coding DNA: TGCGCCAGCAGCCAAGCCTTTGAGGGGGAAGGCTATGGCTACACCTTC. This rearrangement joins TRBV4-3 to TRBJ1-2; D might be TRBD1 (6 bases). Germline V CDR1 and CDR2: LGHNA, YSLEER. Trimming shortened V by 1 base and J by 4 bases, and 16 bases separated the two germline ends. CDR3 length: 16 residues.

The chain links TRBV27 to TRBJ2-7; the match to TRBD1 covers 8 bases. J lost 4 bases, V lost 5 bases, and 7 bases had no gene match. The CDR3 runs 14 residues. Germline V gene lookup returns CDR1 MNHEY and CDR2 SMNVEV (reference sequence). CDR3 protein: CASSRRGPYYEQYF. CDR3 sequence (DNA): TGTGCCAGCAGTCGCAGGGGGCCCTATTACGAGCAGTACTTC.

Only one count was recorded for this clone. The CDR3 sequence: CASSQADVAYGYTF. The CDR3 DNA reads as TGCGCCAGCAGCCAAGCAGACGTAGCTTATGGCTACACCTTC. J is TRBJ1-2 and V is TRBV4-1; D gene uncertain. Trimming took off 1 base at V and 5 bases at J, with 11 bases between the two ends. CDR3 length: 14 residues. Germline V lookup: CDR1 MGHRA, CDR2 YSYEKL.

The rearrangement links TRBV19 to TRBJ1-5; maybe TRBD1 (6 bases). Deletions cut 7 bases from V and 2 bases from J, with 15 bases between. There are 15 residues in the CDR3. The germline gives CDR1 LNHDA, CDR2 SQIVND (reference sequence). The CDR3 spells CASTLGGGGNQPQHF. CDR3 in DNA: TGTGCCAGTACCCTTGGGGGGGGCGGCAATCAGCCCCAGCATTTT.

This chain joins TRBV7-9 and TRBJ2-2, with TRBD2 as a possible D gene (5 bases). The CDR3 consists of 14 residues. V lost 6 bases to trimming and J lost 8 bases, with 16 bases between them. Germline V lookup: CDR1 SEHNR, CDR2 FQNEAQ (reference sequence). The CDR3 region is CASSSTSRRGELFF. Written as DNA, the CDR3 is TGTGCCAGCAGTTCGACTTCCAGGAGGGGGGAGCTGTTTTTT.

CDR3 protein: CASSEGQGDQPQHF. As DNA, the CDR3 is TGTGCCAGCAGTGAGGGACAGGGCGATCAGCCCCAGCATTTT. The genes are TRBV2 and TRBJ1-5; 9 nucleotides line up with TRBD1. With V trimmed by 3 bases and J by 5 bases, 2 bases remained unmatched. This CDR3 region has 14 residues. CDR1 and CDR2 from the germline V gene are SNHLY and FYNNEI.

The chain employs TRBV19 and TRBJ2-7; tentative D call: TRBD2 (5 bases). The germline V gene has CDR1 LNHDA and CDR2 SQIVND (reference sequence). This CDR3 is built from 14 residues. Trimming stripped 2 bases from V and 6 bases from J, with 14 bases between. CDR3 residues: CASSIRTGLTEQYF. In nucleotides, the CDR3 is TGTGCCAGTAGTATACGGACCGGACTCACCGAGCAGTACTTC.

The DNA of the CDR3 is TGTGCCAGCAGTACAACCGCGGGGGTGAGCTATGGCTACACCTTC. This codes for CASSTTAGVSYGYTF. The chain recombines TRBV6-4 with TRBJ1-2, with D perhaps TRBD1 (5 bases). Trimming removed 5 bases from V and 4 bases from J, with 17 bases in between. The CDR3 spans 15 residues. Germline loops: CDR1 MRHNA, CDR2 SNTAGT.

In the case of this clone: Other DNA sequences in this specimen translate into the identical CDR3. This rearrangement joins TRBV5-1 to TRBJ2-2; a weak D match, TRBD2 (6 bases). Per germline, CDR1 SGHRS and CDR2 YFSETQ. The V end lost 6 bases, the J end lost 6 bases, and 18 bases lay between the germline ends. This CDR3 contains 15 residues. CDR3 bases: TGCGCCAGCAAACCGGGACTTCCGCCTCCCGGGGAGCTGTTTTTT. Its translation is CASKPGLPPPGELFF.

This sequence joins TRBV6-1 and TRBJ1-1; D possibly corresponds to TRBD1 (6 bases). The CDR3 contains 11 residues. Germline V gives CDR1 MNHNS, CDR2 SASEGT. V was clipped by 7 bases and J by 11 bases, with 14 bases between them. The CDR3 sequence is CASTQGWYAFF. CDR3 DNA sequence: TGTGCCAGCACCCAGGGGTGGTATGCTTTCTTT.

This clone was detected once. The CDR3 DNA is TGTGCCAGCAGTTTATCGGGCAGGGGAGCCTACGAGCAGTACTTC. Translation: CASSLSGRGAYEQYF. This chain joins TRBV27 and TRBJ2-7, with D maybe TRBD1 (6 bases). V lost 0 bases, J lost 2 bases, and 11 bases lay in between. CDR1 MNHEY and CDR2 SMNVEV come from the germline V gene (reference sequence). The CDR3 has 15 amino acids.

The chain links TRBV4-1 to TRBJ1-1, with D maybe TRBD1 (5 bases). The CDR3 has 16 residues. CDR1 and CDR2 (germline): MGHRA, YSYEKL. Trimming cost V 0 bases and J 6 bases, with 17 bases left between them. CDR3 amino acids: CASSQDGDRIVPEAFF. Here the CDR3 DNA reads TGCGCCAGCAGCCAAGATGGAGACAGAATAGTCCCTGAAGCTTTCTTT.

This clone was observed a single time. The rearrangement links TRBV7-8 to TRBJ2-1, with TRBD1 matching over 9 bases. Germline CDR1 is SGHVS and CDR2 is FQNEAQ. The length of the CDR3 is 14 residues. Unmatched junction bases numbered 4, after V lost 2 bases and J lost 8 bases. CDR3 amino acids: CASSLPGQGDEQFF. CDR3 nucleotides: TGTGCCAGCAGCTTACCGGGACAGGGTGATGAGCAGTTCTTC.

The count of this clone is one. The CDR3 DNA follows: TGTGCCAGCAGCTTATCTAAACGGACAGGGCCTGGCTATGAGCAGTTCTTC. Translation: CASSLSKRTGPGYEQFF. The chain has TRBV7-9 and TRBJ2-1, with 8 nucleotides matching TRBD1. V was pared by 2 bases and J by 8 bases, with 14 bases of the junction left unmatched. In germline, CDR1 is SEHNR, CDR2 FQNEAQ (reference sequence). This CDR3 spans 17 amino acids.

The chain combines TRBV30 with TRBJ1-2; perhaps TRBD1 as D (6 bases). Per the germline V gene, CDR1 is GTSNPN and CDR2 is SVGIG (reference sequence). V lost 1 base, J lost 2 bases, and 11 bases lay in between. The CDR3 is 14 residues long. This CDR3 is CAWSAHTGNYGYTF. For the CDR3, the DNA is TGTGCCTGGAGTGCCCACACAGGGAACTATGGCTACACCTTC.

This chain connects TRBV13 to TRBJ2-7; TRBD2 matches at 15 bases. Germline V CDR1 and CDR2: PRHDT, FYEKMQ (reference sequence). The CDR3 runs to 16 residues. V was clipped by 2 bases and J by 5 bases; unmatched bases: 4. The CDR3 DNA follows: TGTGCCAGCAGCTTACGGGGACTAGCGGGGGGTAACGAGCAGTACTTC. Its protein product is CASSLRGLAGGNEQYF.